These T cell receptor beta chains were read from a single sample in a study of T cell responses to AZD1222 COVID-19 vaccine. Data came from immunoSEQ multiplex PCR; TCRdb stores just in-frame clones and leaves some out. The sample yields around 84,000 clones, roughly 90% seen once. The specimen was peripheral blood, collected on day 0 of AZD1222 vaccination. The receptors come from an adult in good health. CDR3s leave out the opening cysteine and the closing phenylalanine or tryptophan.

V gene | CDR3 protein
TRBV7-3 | ASSLGGRGELF
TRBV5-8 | ASSRRRLAGNTEAF
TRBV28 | ASTSIGDSGNTIY
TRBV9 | ASSQVREPETQY
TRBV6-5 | ASTNAGTGGTEAF
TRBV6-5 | ASSLGHYTEAF
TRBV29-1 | SVDRGYEQY
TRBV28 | ASSLFGLQGGYGYT
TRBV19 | ASSLKGGQPQH
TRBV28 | ASSMWAGGDTEAF
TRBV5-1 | ASSLRASSYNEQF
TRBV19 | ASSIGLAIQPQH
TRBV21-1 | ASSKVGTAPNSGNTIY
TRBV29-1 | SVRRGQWGLVGTEAF
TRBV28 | ATEDGAEKLF
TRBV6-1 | ASSDMDRDNYGYT
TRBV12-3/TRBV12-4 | ASSLSGTYGYT
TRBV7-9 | ASSFGDRGRETQY
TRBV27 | ASSLLQGKNTEAF
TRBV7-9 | ASTAQGKYEQY
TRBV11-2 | ASSLDQPSGSTDTQY
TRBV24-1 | ATSDLRRGLLTGGELF
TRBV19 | ASSNYGRTTSYEQY
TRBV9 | ASSPNPGTGGSSYNSPLH
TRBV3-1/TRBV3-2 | ASSQESYTEAF
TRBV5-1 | ASSWDRFDSPLH
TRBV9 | ASSVASRGAGELF
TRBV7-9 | ASSLSTGGTVAYEQY
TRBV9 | ASSVEPGLAGGNEQF
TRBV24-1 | ATSGYPSTDTQY
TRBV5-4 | ASSPLGTSGTDTQY
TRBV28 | ASTGGRGTEAF
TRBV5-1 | ASSEGGYQETQY
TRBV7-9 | ASSQDSQQF
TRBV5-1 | ASSFRQGGTGELF